These 31 T cell receptor beta chains were all obtained from the same sample, sequenced in a study of cytomegalovirus exposure and HLA in healthy donors (TCRdb year 2017). Library prep was done by the immunoSEQ multiplex PCR assay. The multiplex PCR relied on a mix of 60 forward primers for TCR Vbeta segments and 13 reverse primers for TCR Jbeta segments. The table was pulled from immuneACCESS by TCRdb, which kept in-frame rearrangements only. Such tables lose some clones; where checked, under half of the loss comes from unresolved V genes, and the rest has no known cause. The sample data list tens of thousands of clones, and 72% of these were observed just once. The ten largest make up about 6% of the sample. Input material: PBMCs. The receptors stem from a man aged 30-40 years in good health and CMV-seronegative.

This clone was seen just once. V gene TRBV7-8 combines with J gene TRBJ2-7; 16 positions agree with TRBD2. The CDR3 is 18 residues long. CDR1 and CDR2 from the germline V gene are SGHVS and FQNEAQ. V lost 1 base, J lost 3 bases, and 6 bases stayed unmatched. In DNA, the CDR3 is TGTGCCAGCAGCTTAGTTGGGACTAGCGGGAGGGCCCTCTACGAGCAGTACTTC. It is translated as CASSLVGTSGRALYEQYF. The full variable domain, its missing parts supplied by reference TRBV7-8 and TRBJ2-7, is GAGVSQSPRYKVAKRGQDVALRCDPISGHVSLFWYQQALGQGPEFLTYFQNEAQLDKSGLPSDRFFAERPEGSVSTLKIQRTQQEDSAVYLCASSLVGTSGRALYEQYFGPGTRLTVT.

There are a few counts of this clone. This chain uses TRBV5-5 with TRBJ1-1; TRBD1 agrees at 9 bases. In germline, CDR1 is SGHKS, CDR2 YYEKEE (reference sequence). This CDR3 comprises 13 residues. V was clipped by 3 bases and J by 7 bases; unmatched bases: 4. CDR3 residues: CASSSGTGIEAFF. The CDR3 bases are TGTGCCAGCAGCTCCGGGACAGGGATTGAAGCTTTCTTT. The whole variable domain, filled in from reference TRBV5-5 and TRBJ1-1, reads DAGVTQSPTHLIKTRGQQVTLRCSPISGHKSVSWYQQVLGQGPQFIFQYYEKEERGRGNFPDRFSARQFPNYSSELNVNALLLGDSALYLCASSSGTGIEAFFGQGTRLTVV.

This clone came up a few times. The chain carries TRBV18 and TRBJ2-7; 9 bases align to TRBD1. CDR3 length: 13 residues. V shed 5 bases, J shed 6 bases, and the junction held 5 bases outside the gene matches. Germline V gives CDR1 KGHSH, CDR2 LQKENI. CDR3 residues: CASSEGQGSEQYF. CDR3 in DNA: TGTGCCAGCTCAGAGGGACAGGGCAGCGAGCAGTACTTC.

The genes are TRBV6-1 and TRBJ2-2; TRBD1 matches at 7 bases. Germline-derived CDR1 and CDR2 are MNHNS and SASEGT. This CDR3 has 14 amino acids. Unmatched junction bases numbered 4, after V lost 3 bases and J lost 6 bases. Here the CDR3 DNA reads TGTGCCAGCAGTGACCAGACAGGGCCCGGGGAGCTGTTTTTT. Residues: CASSDQTGPGELFF.

On this clone: The junction shows a germline mismatch at one end, possibly a read error. CDR3 DNA: TGCGCCAGCAGACCAAATTCGGGACAGGTGCAGTTC. The encoded protein is CASRPNSGQVQF. The chain couples TRBV10-1 to TRBJ2-7; 8 nucleotides agree with TRBD1. Germline values: CDR1 WNHNN, CDR2 SYGVQD (reference sequence). The CDR3 has 12 amino acids.

This chain uses TRBV5-1 with TRBJ1-1; 7 bases align to TRBD1. Germline V lookup: CDR1 SGHRS, CDR2 YFSETQ. V trimming: 0 bases; J trimming: 6 bases; junction bases outside the gene matches: 8. This CDR3 has 15 amino acids. The CDR3 sequence is CASSLGDRDVAEAFF. CDR3 coding DNA: TGCGCCAGCAGCTTGGGTGACAGGGACGTTGCTGAAGCTTTCTTT.

The chain carries TRBV5-1 and TRBJ2-7; 11 nucleotides match TRBD1. Losses at the gene ends were 1 base for V and 3 bases for J; bases not matched to a gene: 6. Per the germline V gene, CDR1 is SGHRS and CDR2 is YFSETQ. This CDR3 spans 16 amino acids. CDR3 sequence: CASSLSFGTGGYEQYF. The CDR3 region has the DNA TGCGCCAGCAGCTTGTCTTTCGGGACAGGGGGCTACGAGCAGTACTTC.

The count of this clone is one. One end of the junction varies from germline; a read error may be responsible. The gene calls are TRBV6-1 and TRBJ2-1; weak D call: TRBD2 (5 bases). The CDR3 loop spans 17 amino acids. Germline V lookup: CDR1 MNHNS, CDR2 SASEGT. The CDR3 sequence is CASSEAPVWASYDEQFF. The CDR3 DNA is TGTGCCAGCAGTGAAGCGCCGGTTTGGGCTAGCTACGATGAGCAGTTCTTC.

This clone turned up a few times. The chain carries TRBV25-1 and TRBJ1-5; TRBD1 agrees at 10 bases. With V trimmed by 6 bases and J by 3 bases, 14 bases remained unmatched. Per germline, CDR1 MGHDK and CDR2 SYGVNS. This CDR3 has 18 residues. CDR3 amino acids: CASSSTSSGTGDNQPQHF. The DNA for the CDR3 is TGTGCCAGCAGCAGTACCTCAAGCGGGACAGGGGACAATCAGCCCCAGCATTTT.

There are a few counts of this clone. The chain joins TRBV10-1 to TRBJ2-1; 12 positions agree with TRBD2. This CDR3 comprises 14 residues. V dropped 5 bases and J dropped 6; count of bases not matched to a gene: 2. CDR1 is WNHNN, CDR2 SYGVQD, per germline (reference sequence). The chain's CDR3 is CASSQTSGGNEQFF. CDR3 DNA: TGCGCCAGCAGTCAGACTAGCGGGGGCAATGAGCAGTTCTTC.

V usage is TRBV6-5 and J usage is TRBJ2-7; 13 bases line up with TRBD2. Germline CDR1 reads MNHEY; CDR2 reads SVGAGI. The CDR3 loop spans 16 amino acids. The J segment lost 4 bases and the V segment lost 2 bases, leaving 5 bases of the junction unmatched. CDR3 in amino acids: CASSYGTSGVGYEQYF. DNA of the CDR3: TGTGCCAGCAGTTACGGGACTAGCGGGGTAGGTTACGAGCAGTACTTC.

This clone turned up a few times. The gene calls are TRBV15 and TRBJ1-3; D is perhaps TRBD1 (6 bases). Germline V gives CDR1 LNHNV, CDR2 YYDKDF (reference sequence). V was shortened by 3 bases and J by 2 bases, with 11 bases between the two germline ends. This CDR3 contains 15 residues. CDR3 sequence reads: CATSREQGTGNTIYF. In DNA form, the CDR3 reads TGTGCCACCAGCAGGGAACAGGGAACTGGAAACACCATATATTTT.

V and J are TRBV4-1 and TRBJ2-7; 9 nucleotides agree with TRBD2. The CDR3 spans 14 residues. Germline CDR1 is MGHRA and CDR2 is YSYEKL. With V trimmed by 3 bases and J by 2 bases, 2 bases remained unmatched. The CDR3 DNA follows: TGCGCCAGCAGCCATCTAGCGGGACCCTACGAGCAGTACTTC. Amino acid sequence: CASSHLAGPYEQYF.

The chain recombines TRBV12-1 with TRBJ2-5; whether TRBD1, the table's D call, matches the DNA was not checked. TRBV12-1 is recorded as a pseudogene. This CDR3 is built from 15 residues. The CDR3 DNA sequence: TGTGCCAGCAGCTTGGCAGATGACATCCAAGAGACCCAGTACTTC. It encodes CASSLADDIQETQYF.

The rearrangement joins TRBV7-9 to TRBJ2-1; 8 bases map to TRBD2. CDR1 is SEHNR, CDR2 FQNEAQ, per germline (reference sequence). The CDR3 has 15 residues. V lost 5 bases and J lost 7; bases outside the gene matches: 10. CDR3 loop: CASSPTSVAINEQFF. Written as DNA, the CDR3 is TGTGCCAGCAGCCCGACTAGCGTCGCTATTAATGAGCAGTTCTTC. Using reference TRBV7-9 and TRBJ2-1 for the parts outside the CDR3, the full variable domain is DTGVSQNPRHKITKRGQNVTFRCDPISEHNRLYWYRQTLGQGPEFLTYFQNEAQLEKSRLLSDRFSAERPKGSFSTLEIQRTEQGDSAMYLCASSPTSVAINEQFFGPGTRLTVL.

This clone was observed a handful of times. The rearrangement uses TRBV5-1 and TRBJ2-2; D unresolved. Germline CDR1 reads SGHRS; CDR2 reads YFSETQ. This CDR3 is built from 12 residues. Between the trimmed V and J ends, which lost 4 bases and 7 bases, there was a span of 8 bases. CDR3 nucleotides: TGCGCCAGCAGCAGAACTGGCGGGGAGCTGTTTTTT. As protein: CASSRTGGELFF.

This chain uses TRBV19 with TRBJ2-1, with TRBD2 matching over 10 bases. From germline, CDR1 is LNHDA and CDR2 SQIVND (reference sequence). The CDR3 length is 20 residues. Trimming cost V 2 bases and J 1 base; bases outside gene matches: 14. In nucleotides, the CDR3 is TGTGCCAGTAGTATACGAGTGGGGCTAGCGGGAGATATATCCTACAATGAGCAGTTCTTC. The encoded protein is CASSIRVGLAGDISYNEQFF.

This chain uses TRBV6-1 with TRBJ1-1; weak D call: TRBD1 (5 bases). CDR1 is MNHNS, CDR2 SASEGT, per germline. V was pared by 7 bases and J by 8 bases, with 20 bases between. The CDR3 covers 14 residues. CDR3 bases: TGTGCCAGCATTATTAAGATGGGGGGTGGAGAAGCTTTCTTT. Translated, it gives CASIIKMGGGEAFF.

The chain is built from TRBV29-1 and TRBJ1-2, with D possibly matching TRBD1 (5 bases). Germline lookup yields CDR1 SQVTM and CDR2 ANQGSEA. The CDR3 runs to 13 residues. The germline V and J ends were trimmed by 5 bases and 5 bases, with 15 bases remaining between them. This CDR3 is CSVFTAGGYGYTF. The CDR3 nucleotides are TGCAGCGTTTTTACCGCGGGGGGGTATGGCTACACCTTC.

V is TRBV30 and J is TRBJ2-7; 7 nucleotides match TRBD1. This CDR3 has 12 residues. V lost 8 bases and J lost 2; bases outside the gene matches: 6. CDR1 and CDR2 (germline): GTSNPN, SVGIG (reference sequence). CDR3 coding DNA: TGTGCCGGAAAACAGGGGACCTACGAGCAGTACTTC. Encoded protein: CAGKQGTYEQYF.

The rearrangement links TRBV9 to TRBJ2-3; 10 nucleotides align to TRBD1. Trimming at V came to 2 bases and at J to 1 base, leaving 13 bases not matched to a gene. CDR1 SGDLS and CDR2 YYNGEE come from the germline V gene. This CDR3 has 19 residues. CDR3 region: CASSVSGTGALYGTDTQYF. The CDR3 DNA sequence: TGTGCCAGCAGCGTGTCCGGGACAGGGGCCCTATACGGCACAGATACGCAGTATTTT.

The rearrangement joins TRBV5-1 to TRBJ2-5; the match to TRBD2 covers 7 bases. The ends lost 0 bases at V and 2 bases at J; junction bases unmatched: 4. The CDR3 runs to 15 residues. The germline V gene encodes CDR1 SGHRS and CDR2 YFSETQ. CDR3 nucleotide sequence: TGCGCCAGCAGCTTGGAGCTAGCGGTTCAAGAGACCCAGTACTTC. Translation: CASSLELAVQETQYF.

The chain combines TRBV6-4 with TRBJ1-1, with a weak D call TRBD1 (6 bases). Germline V CDR1 and CDR2: MRHNA, SNTAGT. The V gene lost 9 bases and the J gene lost 3 bases, with 14 bases spanning the gap. There are 13 residues in the CDR3. CDR3 nucleotide sequence: TGTGCCAGAAGAGGGACAAGCGACACTGAAGCTTTCTTT. This gives the protein CARRGTSDTEAFF.

This clone showed up just a few times. This sequence joins TRBV5-1 and TRBJ2-2; D is ambiguous. Germline CDR1 and CDR2: SGHRS and YFSETQ. Trimming took 6 bases from V and 4 from J, leaving 10 bases between them. This CDR3 comprises 13 residues. Written as DNA, the CDR3 is TGCGCCAGCACCTATAGCAGCACCGGGGAGCTGTTTTTT. This codes for CASTYSSTGELFF. Drawing the rest from reference TRBV5-1 and TRBJ2-2, the complete variable domain is KAGVTQTPRYLIKTRGQQVTLSCSPISGHRSVSWYQQTPGQGLQFLFEYFSETQRNKGNFPGRFSGRQFSNSRSEMNVSTLELGDSALYLCASTYSSTGELFFGEGSRLTVL.

This clone showed up just once. The V and J genes are TRBV2 and TRBJ1-2; 9 bases are shared with TRBD1. Trimming removed 7 bases from V and 1 base from J; junction bases left unmatched: 7. This CDR3 region has 15 residues. From germline, CDR1 is SNHLY and CDR2 FYNNEI. The CDR3 bases are TGTGCCAGCACCCCCGGGACAGGGATTAACTATGGCTACACCTTC. It encodes CASTPGTGINYGYTF.

This sequence joins TRBV27 and TRBJ2-1, with TRBD2 identical over 8 bases. Germline assignment: CDR1 MNHEY and CDR2 SMNVEV (reference sequence). The CDR3 covers 15 residues. The V gene end was trimmed by 3 bases and the J gene end by 6 bases; junction bases not matched to a gene: 7. CDR3 nucleotide sequence: TGTGCCAGCAGTTTTCTCGGGCTAGCGGGCAATGAGCAGTTCTTC. Its translation is CASSFLGLAGNEQFF.

The chain couples TRBV7-9 to TRBJ1-2; D uncertain. CDR1 and CDR2 (germline): SEHNR, FQNEAQ (reference sequence). The CDR3 covers 13 residues. Trimming left V 5 bases short and J 5 bases short, with 12 bases between. CDR3 loop: CASSTGSGYGYTF. The CDR3 region has the DNA TGTGCCAGCAGCACGGGCTCGGGGTATGGCTACACCTTC. The whole variable domain, filled in from reference TRBV7-9 and TRBJ1-2, reads DTGVSQNPRHKITKRGQNVTFRCDPISEHNRLYWYRQTLGQGPEFLTYFQNEAQLEKSRLLSDRFSAERPKGSFSTLEIQRTEQGDSAMYLCASSTGSGYGYTFGSGTRLTVV.

This clone showed up just once. The chain has TRBV7-2 and TRBJ1-2; TRBD1 matches at 9 bases. The CDR3 sequence is 14 residues long. V lost 5 bases to trimming and J lost 4 bases; unmatched junction nucleotides: 5. The germline V gene has CDR1 SGHTA and CDR2 FQGNSA. CDR3 sequence (DNA): TGTGCCAGCAGCAGACCGGGACAGGGCTATGGCTACACCTTC. Translating it yields CASSRPGQGYGYTF.

The V gene is TRBV25-1, the J gene TRBJ2-1; possible D gene TRBD2, 6 bases. Trimming removed 5 bases at V and 9 bases at J, with 11 bases between. Germline V gene sequence: CDR1 MGHDK, CDR2 SYGVNS. This CDR3 is built from 12 residues. The CDR3: CASSFPGLEQFF. In DNA, the CDR3 is TGTGCCAGCAGTTTTCCGGGACTTGAGCAGTTCTTC.

As to this clone: The same CDR3 can be traced to other DNA sequences in this sample. The J gene is TRBJ2-5, the V gene TRBV29-1, with D uncertain. Germline loops: CDR1 SQVTM, CDR2 ANQGSEA. The CDR3 covers 12 residues. The CDR3 DNA sequence: TGCAGTGTAACTCCCGCTGCGGAGACCCAGTACTTC. Translating it yields CSVTPAAETQYF.

The count of this clone is one. The V call is TRBV27, the J call TRBJ2-7; 7 positions match TRBD1. The CDR3 runs 13 residues. The germline V gene encodes CDR1 MNHEY and CDR2 SMNVEV (reference sequence). V shed 3 bases, J shed 3 bases, and the junction held 2 bases outside the gene matches. CDR3 in DNA: TGTGCCAGCAGTTTCGGACAGGACTACGAGCAGTACTTC. It specifies CASSFGQDYEQYF.